These T cell receptor beta chains were read from a single sample in a study of T cell repertoires in cytomegalovirus infection. TCRdb re-called the reads with MiXCR, one entry per CDR3 protein. Here the sample spans 200,000 to 300,000 distinct CDR3 sequences, roughly an eighth being singletons. Sequenced sample: PBMCs. The source of these receptors is a human donor in good health (CMV status not recorded). Some clones in this sample may be carry-over from other donors' samples. Each CDR3 is given with its conserved first and last residue. D genes are given only for firm matches. Clone size is stated in some rows and not others, as once, few, many or a class when expanded.

V gene	clone size	J gene	D gene	CDR3 protein	CDR3 DNA
TRBV15	.	TRBJ1-4	TRBD1	CATGVQGEDEKLFF	TGTGCCACCGGAGTTCAGGGGGAGGATGAAAAACTGTTTTTT
TRBV15	few	TRBJ2-1	.	CATSRRGSYNEQFF	TGTGCCACCAGCAGGAGGGGGTCCTACAATGAGCAGTTCTTC
TRBV10-3	.	TRBJ2-1	TRBD1	CAISELGQRQDNEQFF	TGTGCCATCAGTGAGCTGGGACAGCGTCAGGACAATGAGCAGTTCTTC
TRBV10-3	many	TRBJ2-3	.	CAISERVGTYTDTQYF	TGTGCCATCAGTGAAAGGGTGGGAACTTACACAGATACGCAGTATTTT
TRBV19	many	TRBJ2-1	.	CASQAWGASGLRNEQFF	TGTGCCAGTCAGGCCTGGGGGGCTAGCGGTCTTCGCAATGAGCAGTTCTTC
TRBV15	.	TRBJ2-3	TRBD1	CATSTTGEFADTQYF	TGTGCCACCAGTACGACAGGGGAGTTCGCAGATACGCAGTATTTT
TRBV2	.	TRBJ2-7	.	CASSELGANDEQYF	TGTGCCAGCAGTGAATTGGGGGCGAATGACGAGCAGTACTTC
TRBV18	.	TRBJ2-5	.	CASSPSGVQETQYF	TGTGCCAGCTCACCATCAGGGGTGCAAGAGACCCAGTACTTC
TRBV7-2	many	TRBJ2-2	.	CASSPGHSGELFF	TGTGCCAGCAGCCCAGGACATTCTGGGGAGCTGTTTTTT
TRBV2	many	TRBJ2-7	.	CASSEQTLRREQYF	TGTGCCAGCAGTGAACAGACCCTGCGGCGCGAGCAGTACTTC
TRBV12-3/TRBV12-4	.	TRBJ1-3	.	CASTTGTNSGNTIYF	TGTGCCAGCACTACCGGGACTAACTCTGGAAACACCATATATTTT
TRBV28	.	TRBJ2-7	.	CATSVGHEQYF	TGTGCCACCTCGGTGGGTCACGAGCAGTACTTC
TRBV15	few	TRBJ2-6	TRBD1	CATSRSGQGYSGANVLTF	TGTGCCACCAGCAGATCAGGACAGGGATACTCTGGGGCCAACGTCCTGACTTTC
TRBV4-1	.	TRBJ1-5	.	CASSQVGRDNQPQHF	TGCGCCAGCAGCCAGGTGGGCAGAGATAATCAGCCCCAGCATTTT
TRBV6-2/TRBV6-3	few	TRBJ2-7	.	CASSSGGRYEQYF	TGTGCCAGCAGTAGTGGGGGGCGCTACGAGCAGTACTTC
TRBV28	many	TRBJ2-1	.	CASSSPRGNEQFF	TGTGCCAGCAGTTCCCCGAGAGGCAATGAGCAGTTCTTC
TRBV11-2	few	TRBJ2-5	.	CASSLVVRRPETQYF	TGTGCCAGCAGCTTAGTAGTTAGGCGGCCAGAGACCCAGTACTTC
TRBV7-3	many	TRBJ1-1	.	CASSLKGPTEAFF	TGTGCCAGCAGCTTAAAGGGCCCCACTGAAGCTTTCTTT
TRBV4-1	.	TRBJ2-7	.	CASSATTSEQYF	TGCGCCAGCAGCGCGACCACCTCAGAGCAGTACTTC
TRBV12-3/TRBV12-4	.	TRBJ1-6	TRBD1	CASSTSGTGFLPLHF	TGTGCCAGCAGTACGTCCGGGACAGGGTTTTTACCCCTCCACTTT
TRBV7-2	many	TRBJ2-6	.	CASSLGDFGANVLTF	TGTGCCAGCAGCTTAGGGGATTTTGGGGCCAACGTCCTGACTTTC
TRBV6-6	many	TRBJ2-1	.	CASRERGEQFF	TGTGCCAGCAGGGAGAGGGGTGAGCAGTTCTTC
TRBV5-1	.	TRBJ1-1	.	CASSSEGLPLEAFF	TGCGCCAGCAGTTCGGAAGGGCTCCCGTTGGAAGCTTTCTTT
TRBV19	few	TRBJ2-6	.	CASSIGKRGANVLTF	TGTGCCAGTAGTATTGGAAAGCGGGGGGCCAACGTCCTGACTTTC
TRBV7-9	few	TRBJ1-2	.	CASSLSGQGNGYTF	TGTGCCAGCAGCTTATCGGGGCAGGGAAATGGCTACACCTTC
TRBV4-2	many	TRBJ2-1	TRBD2	CASSQEGLAGPWDEQFF	TGTGCCAGCAGCCAAGAAGGACTAGCGGGGCCCTGGGATGAGCAGTTCTTC
TRBV6-5	.	TRBJ1-1	.	CASSYRGKTEAFF	TGTGCCAGCAGTTACCGAGGGAAAACTGAAGCTTTCTTT
TRBV7-2	many	TRBJ2-2	TRBD2	CASSQLAGGVTGELFF	TGTGCCAGCAGCCAACTAGCGGGAGGCGTCACCGGGGAGCTGTTTTTT